This T cell receptor beta chain was recovered during a study of blood T cell repertoires in COVID-19. Across the study: Sample material is recorded as cDNA or gDNA derived from T cells, B-cell-depleted T cells, or PBMCs.

The trim removed 3 bases at V and 0 bases at J, leaving 7 bases unmatched. CDR3 length: 18 amino acids. Germline V CDR1 and CDR2: SGHRS, YFSETQ. TCRdb's table, derived via immunoSEQ multiplex PCR, lists solely in-frame clones and lacks some. The sample yields fewer than 400,000 clones, about 90% seen once. The sample taken for sequencing was PBMCs or T cells enriched from blood (not recorded which). This rearrangement joins TRBV5-1 to TRBJ2-3; 13 positions agree with TRBD2. The clonotype originates from a woman aged 30 to 39 who had recovered from COVID-19. The CDR3 spells CASSWTGTSGESTDTQYF. The DNA for the CDR3 is TGCGCCAGCAGCTGGACCGGGACTAGCGGGGAAAGCACAGATACGCAGTATTTT.